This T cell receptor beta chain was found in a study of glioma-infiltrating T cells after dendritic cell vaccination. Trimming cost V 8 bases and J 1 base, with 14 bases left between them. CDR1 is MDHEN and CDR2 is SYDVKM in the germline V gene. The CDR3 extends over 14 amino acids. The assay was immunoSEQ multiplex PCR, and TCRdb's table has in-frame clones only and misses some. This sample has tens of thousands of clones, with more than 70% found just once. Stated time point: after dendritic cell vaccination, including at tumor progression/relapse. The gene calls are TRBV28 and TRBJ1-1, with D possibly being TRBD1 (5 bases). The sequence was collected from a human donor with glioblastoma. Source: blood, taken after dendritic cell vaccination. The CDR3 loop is CASRSVGGNTEAFF. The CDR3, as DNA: TGTGCCAGCCGCTCGGTGGGGGGGAACACTGAAGCTTTCTTT.